The present entry profiles one T cell receptor beta chain with its context. Per germline, CDR1 LGHDT and CDR2 YNNKEL (reference sequence). CDR3 size: 16 residues. Trimming removed 1 base at V and 0 bases at J, with 10 bases between. The data are from a study of blood T cell repertoires in COVID-19. Study overall: The origin of the acute and convalescent COVID-19 samples was the United States, Italy and Spain. T cells, B-cell-depleted T cells, or PBMCs supplied cDNA or gDNA.

How the authors handled the data: For nucleated cells, counts were estimated from reference gene primer amplification. Libraries were prepared by immunoSEQ multiplex PCR; TCRdb keeps only in-frame clonotypes and omits some of them. V, J and clone size are those of that table, while D and trimming were read from the DNA. In the table there are approximately 350,000 clones, over 80% of which are singletons. In Seattle, patients joined the study during active infection and were tracked longitudinally. This clonotype originated in a woman aged 45-65 years with COVID-19, enrolled during active disease. The chain links TRBV3-1 (or the pseudogene TRBV3-2) to TRBJ2-4, with D tentatively TRBD2 (6 bases). The sequenced material came from peripheral blood. The CDR3 spells CASSQAPSVAKNIQYF. In DNA form, the CDR3 reads TGTGCCAGCAGCCAAGCGCCTAGCGTAGCCAAAAACATTCAGTACTTC.